Each of the 20 T cell receptor beta chains below was sequenced from the same sample in a study of technical replicates of blood from a few donors. TCRdb keeps only in-frame clones here, not all; method: immunoSEQ multiplex PCR. The sample includes around 80,000 clones, approximately 91% of them seen just once. Sequenced: T cells isolated from PBMCs. The receptors were gathered from a human donor in good health.

The rearrangement joins TRBV7-2 to TRBJ1-3; D uncertain. The CDR3 sequence is 13 residues long. Germline lookup yields CDR1 SGHTA and CDR2 FQGNSA. Trimming cost V 0 bases and J 4 bases, with 4 bases left between them. DNA of the CDR3: TGTGCCAGCAGCTTAGCCGGGGGAAACACCATATATTTT. The encoded protein is CASSLAGGNTIYF.

V and J are TRBV9 and TRBJ2-1, with TRBD2 matching 11 bases. CDR1 SGDLS and CDR2 YYNGEE come from the germline V gene. CDR3 size: 19 residues. The J segment lost 3 bases and the V segment lost 3 bases, leaving 14 bases of the junction unmatched. CDR3 DNA: TGTGCCAGCAGCGCCTCCCGTTTAGCGGGAGGGCCCTTCTACAATGAGCAGTTCTTC. As protein: CASSASRLAGGPFYNEQFF.

This chain joins TRBV27 and TRBJ2-6; TRBD1 aligns across 9 bases. Germline lookup yields CDR1 MNHEY and CDR2 SMNVEV (reference sequence). This CDR3 is built from 16 residues. Germline trimming cut 3 bases from V and 3 bases from J; bases unmatched to any gene: 3. CDR3 DNA sequence: TGTGCCAGCAGTTTTGGGACAGGGTTTGGGGCCAACGTCCTGACTTTC. Its translation: CASSFGTGFGANVLTF.

This chain connects TRBV27 to TRBJ2-1; D is possibly TRBD2 (6 bases). Between the trimmed V and J ends, which lost 0 bases and 6 bases, there was a span of 9 bases. The CDR3 loop spans 14 amino acids. Germline V gene sequence: CDR1 MNHEY, CDR2 SMNVEV (reference sequence). The CDR3 loop reads CASSLSRDSNEQFF. CDR3 nucleotides: TGTGCCAGCAGTTTATCCCGGGACTCCAATGAGCAGTTCTTC.

The chain is built from TRBV5-1 and TRBJ1-1, with 7 bases lining up with TRBD1. The CDR3 runs to 17 residues. The J segment lost 0 bases and the V segment lost 4 bases, leaving 12 bases of the junction unmatched. The germline CDR1 and CDR2 sequences are SGHRS and YFSETQ. CDR3 bases: TGCGCCAGCAGCACCGATCTTGTAACAGGGGTGAACACTGAAGCTTTCTTT. Protein product: CASSTDLVTGVNTEAFF.

The chain employs TRBV10-2 and TRBJ2-3; D ambiguous. Germline V gene lookup returns CDR1 WSHSY and CDR2 SAAADI. The CDR3 sequence is 13 residues long. Trimming shortened V by 2 bases and J by 0 bases, and 3 bases separated the two germline ends. CDR3 amino acids: CASSEPSTDTQYF. As DNA, the CDR3 is TGCGCCAGCAGTGAGCCTAGCACAGATACGCAGTATTTT.

The chain links TRBV9 to TRBJ2-7; 12 nucleotides line up with TRBD2. The CDR3 is 15 amino acids. After removal of 1 base from V and 5 bases from J, the junction contained 4 bases not matched to a gene. Germline CDR1 and CDR2: SGDLS and YYNGEE. The CDR3: CASSVLAGGPNEQYF. CDR3 DNA sequence: TGTGCCAGCAGCGTACTAGCGGGAGGGCCCAACGAGCAGTACTTC.

J is TRBJ1-1 and V is TRBV25-1; no clear D. V was cut by 7 bases and J by 8 bases, with 17 bases left in between. Germline V gene lookup returns CDR1 MGHDK and CDR2 SYGVNS. The CDR3 has 13 amino acids. CDR3 loop: CASIPSGHPEAFF. The DNA for the CDR3 is TGTGCCAGCATTCCAAGTGGGCACCCCGAAGCTTTCTTT.

V and J are TRBV18 and TRBJ1-1; unclear D gene. This CDR3 contains 16 residues. Trimming stripped 3 bases from V and 0 bases from J, with 14 bases between. From germline, CDR1 is KGHSH and CDR2 LQKENI. CDR3 nucleotides: TGTGCCAGCTCACCTTTCCCTCAGGACTTGAACACTGAAGCTTTCTTT. Translation: CASSPFPQDLNTEAFF.

The chain combines TRBV6-1 with TRBJ1-4, with D unresolved. Germline CDR1 reads MNHNS; CDR2 reads SASEGT. Trimming stripped 5 bases from V and 4 bases from J, with 8 bases between. This CDR3 is 13 amino acids long. CDR3 in DNA: TGTGCCAGCAGTCCCGGAGTTAATGAAAAACTGTTTTTT. Protein: CASSPGVNEKLFF.

The chain has TRBV30 and TRBJ2-7; TRBD2 matches 7 bases. V trimming: 2 bases; J trimming: 3 bases; junction bases outside the gene matches: 4. The CDR3 sequence is 13 residues long. CDR1 and CDR2 from the germline V gene are GTSNPN and SVGIG (reference sequence). The CDR3 bases are TGTGCCTGGAGTAGTGGCGGGAGCTACGAGCAGTACTTC. Translating it yields CAWSSGGSYEQYF.

The chain has TRBV12-5 and TRBJ2-3, with a possible D match to TRBD2 (6 bases). The germline V gene encodes CDR1 LGHNT and CDR2 FRNRAP. The ends were cut back, 5 bases at V and 6 bases at J, with 15 bases in the middle. The CDR3 is 14 residues long. The CDR3 reads CASGPQTGSDTQYF. DNA for the CDR3: TGTGCTAGTGGTCCCCAGACCGGGAGTGATACGCAGTATTTT.

The chain links TRBV6-5 to TRBJ1-2, with D possibly TRBD1 on 5 matching bases. CDR3 size: 14 residues. From germline, CDR1 is MNHEY and CDR2 SVGAGI. V was clipped by 4 bases and J by 4 bases, with 13 bases between them. The CDR3 DNA follows: TGTGCCAGCAGTTCCTTGACAGACCCCTATGGCTACACCTTC. It codes for CASSSLTDPYGYTF.

This chain links TRBV10-1 with TRBJ2-3, with TRBD1 identical over 8 bases. The CDR3 length is 15 residues. The ends lost 4 bases at V and 9 bases at J; junction bases unmatched: 12. Germline CDR1 and CDR2: WNHNN and SYGVQD (reference sequence). CDR3 nucleotides: TGCGCCAGCAGTGGGAACCGACAGGGGTACCCCACGCAGTATTTT. It translates to CASSGNRQGYPTQYF.

The J gene is TRBJ1-1, the V gene TRBV30; possible D gene TRBD1, 5 bases. The CDR3 runs to 11 residues. Germline V gene lookup returns CDR1 GTSNPN and CDR2 SVGIG (reference sequence). Between the trimmed V and J ends, which lost 4 bases and 13 bases, there was a span of 16 bases. The CDR3 region is CAWKTGQGLFF. CDR3 DNA sequence: TGTGCCTGGAAGACGGGGCAGGGACTTTTCTTT.

This clone was recorded a few times. This chain uses TRBV11-2 with TRBJ1-2; D is possibly TRBD1 (5 bases). This CDR3 spans 13 amino acids. Germline CDR1 and CDR2: SGHAT and FQNNGV. V was clipped by 8 bases and J by 5 bases, with 15 bases between them. The DNA for the CDR3 is TGTGCCAGCCGGCTAGGGGAGGCGTATGGCTACACCTTC. Translation gives CASRLGEAYGYTF.

The chain couples TRBV18 to TRBJ2-7, with D unresolved. The V gene lost 3 bases and the J gene lost 7 bases, with 7 bases spanning the gap. The CDR3 contains 11 residues. Germline CDR1 and CDR2: KGHSH and LQKENI. The CDR3 DNA sequence: TGTGCCAGCTCACCTCACAATGAGCAGTACTTC. It codes for CASSPHNEQYF.

The chain uses TRBV5-1 and TRBJ1-3, with TRBD1 as a possible D gene (6 bases). This CDR3 has 15 amino acids. V lost 1 base and J 4 bases, leaving 12 bases between the germline ends. Germline V CDR1 and CDR2: SGHRS, YFSETQ. CDR3 in DNA: TGCGCCAGCAGCTTGTTCGCAGGGGAAGGAAACACCATATATTTT. It specifies CASSLFAGEGNTIYF.

The rearrangement joins TRBV7-2 to TRBJ2-7, with 7 bases fitting TRBD1. There are 15 residues in the CDR3. Germline loops: CDR1 SGHTA, CDR2 FQGNSA. Trimming cost V 6 bases and J 4 bases; bases outside gene matches: 12. This chain's CDR3 is CASRLSGTARYEQYF. DNA of the CDR3: TGTGCCAGCAGGCTATCCGGGACAGCGAGGTACGAGCAGTACTTC.

The genes are TRBV12-5 and TRBJ2-7; D unclear. The CDR3 spans 13 residues. The ends were cut back, 6 bases at V and 3 bases at J, with 12 bases in the middle. Germline CDR1 LGHNT, CDR2 FRNRAP. CDR3 sequence: CASGHFICYEQYF. The CDR3 bases are TGTGCTAGTGGCCACTTTATATGCTACGAGCAGTACTTC.